The next 31 T cell receptor beta chains were all read from a single sample in a study of T cells in Graves' hyperthyroidism and ophthalmopathy. Researchers amplified the TCR beta CDR3 regions from RNA transcripts. HTBI primers drove first-round RT-PCR of the TCR CDR3. MiXCR, applied by TCRdb to the multiplex PCR reads, yields one record per CDR3 protein. The sample records 490,000 or so distinct CDR3 sequences, roughly 45% being singletons. Material for sequencing was peripheral blood or thyroid tissue (not recorded which). The receptors stem from an adult woman with Graves' disease, either hyperthyroidism or ophthalmopathy (not recorded which).

This clonotype was found many times. The V and J genes are TRBV5-1 and TRBJ1-2; D ambiguous. Trimming stripped 0 bases from V and 1 base from J, with 4 bases between. Germline assignment: CDR1 SGHRS and CDR2 YFSETQ. The CDR3 extends over 13 amino acids. The CDR3 DNA reads as TGCGCCAGCAGCTTGGACAATAACTATGGCTACACCTTC. This codes for CASSLDNNYGYTF. Variable domain in full (rest from reference TRBV5-1 and TRBJ1-2): KAGVTQTPRYLIKTRGQQVTLSCSPISGHRSVSWYQQTPGQGLQFLFEYFSETQRNKGNFPGRFSGRQFSNSRSEMNVSTLELGDSALYLCASSLDNNYGYTFGSGTRLTVV.

This chain joins TRBV5-1 and TRBJ2-6; D is ambiguous. The CDR3 is 12 residues long. Trimming took 0 bases from V and 8 from J, leaving 3 bases between them. Germline values: CDR1 SGHRS, CDR2 YFSETQ. CDR3 residues: CASSLGSNVLTF. The CDR3 bases are TGCGCCAGCAGCTTGGGGTCCAACGTCCTGACTTTC.

This clonotype appeared a few times. The rearrangement joins TRBV27 to TRBJ1-2, with 8 bases lining up with TRBD1. CDR1 is MNHEY and CDR2 is SMNVEV in the germline V gene (reference sequence). V lost 8 bases and J lost 2; bases outside the gene matches: 4. CDR3 size: 13 residues. The CDR3: CASRGQGNYGYTF. The CDR3 bases are TGTGCCAGCCGCGGACAGGGAAACTATGGCTACACCTTC.

The rearrangement links TRBV7-2 to TRBJ1-1; tentatively, D is TRBD1 (6 bases). Trimming took 4 bases from V and 6 from J, leaving 15 bases between them. The germline V gene encodes CDR1 SGHTA and CDR2 FQGNSA. The CDR3 has 14 amino acids. CDR3 bases: TGTGCCAGCAGCTCAGGTCGGGGGCTAGCTGAAGCTTTCTTT. Translating gives CASSSGRGLAEAFF.

There are many counts of this clonotype. J is TRBJ1-5 and V is TRBV10-3, with D possibly matching TRBD1 (5 bases). Germline values: CDR1 ENHRY, CDR2 SYGVKD. The CDR3 contains 14 residues. Trimming pared 4 bases from V and 7 bases from J, leaving 14 bases between. This chain's CDR3 is CAISAHGGGQPQHF. The CDR3 nucleotides read TGTGCCATCAGTGCCCACGGGGGAGGGCAGCCCCAGCATTTT.

In its sample, this clonotype was seen a few times. This chain connects TRBV6-2 or TRBV6-3 to TRBJ1-6, with a possible D match to TRBD1 (5 bases). Germline V gene sequence: CDR1 MNHEY, CDR2 SVGEGT. V was clipped by 3 bases and J by 9 bases, with 12 bases between them. The length of the CDR3 is 14 residues. The DNA for the CDR3 is TGTGCCAGCAGTTATTTCATCGGGACTTCACCCCTCCACTTT. It yields the protein CASSYFIGTSPLHF.

A note on this clonotype: One end of the junction fails to match germline, which may point to a read error. V is TRBV7-9 and J is TRBJ2-2, with 7 bases matching TRBD2. CDR3 length equals 12 residues. Germline V gene data show CDR1 as SEHNR and CDR2 as FQNEAQ (reference sequence). CDR3 sequence reads: CGGTTVTGELFF. DNA for the CDR3: TGCGGGGGGACCACGGTGACCGGGGAGCTGTTTTTT. The full variable domain, in which reference TRBV7-9 and TRBJ2-2 provide the parts outside the CDR3, is DTGVSQNPRHKITKRGQNVTFRCDPISEHNRLYWYRQTLGQGPEFLTYFQNEAQLEKSRLLSDRFSAERPKGSFSTLEIQRTEQGDSAMYLCGGTTVTGELFFGEGSRLTVL.

At least ten counts were recorded for this clonotype. The chain recombines TRBV5-4 with TRBJ2-7; D call uncertain. There are 14 residues in the CDR3. Germline CDR1 reads SGHNT; CDR2 reads YYREEE (reference sequence). V gave up 2 bases and J gave up 4 bases, with 13 bases separating them. The CDR3 nucleotides are TGTGCCAGCAGCTTCAGTTCAGGAGAATACGAGCAGTACTTC. This sequence encodes CASSFSSGEYEQYF.

The chain recombines TRBV6-5 with TRBJ1-5, with 10 bases fitting TRBD1. CDR1 MNHEY and CDR2 SVGAGI come from the germline V gene. The CDR3 spans 13 residues. J gave up 7 bases and V 10 bases, and 7 bases lay outside the gene matches. CDR3 region: CANGQGETQPQHF. Written as DNA, the CDR3 is TGTGCCAACGGACAGGGGGAGACCCAGCCCCAGCATTTT.

The DNA for the CDR3 is TGTGCCAGCAGTCGGGCAGCGGGAGGGAGGAACGAGCAGTACTTC. Translation: CASSRAAGGRNEQYF. J is TRBJ2-7 and V is TRBV6-6; 10 bases are shared with TRBD2. Per germline, CDR1 MNHNY and CDR2 SVGAGI (reference sequence). J gave up 5 bases and V 5 bases, and 9 bases lay outside the gene matches. The CDR3 is 15 amino acids.

This chain connects TRBV5-1 to TRBJ2-7; 8 bases fit TRBD1. There are 16 residues in the CDR3. The trim removed 9 bases at V and 0 bases at J, leaving 14 bases unmatched. Germline V lookup: CDR1 SGHRS, CDR2 YFSETQ. The CDR3 sequence: CANSKNRDRSSYEQYF. The CDR3 nucleotides are TGCGCCAACTCTAAGAACCGGGACAGGAGCTCCTACGAGCAGTACTTC. Looking up the rest from reference TRBV5-1 and TRBJ2-7 gives the full variable domain: KAGVTQTPRYLIKTRGQQVTLSCSPISGHRSVSWYQQTPGQGLQFLFEYFSETQRNKGNFPGRFSGRQFSNSRSEMNVSTLELGDSALYLCANSKNRDRSSYEQYFGPGTRLTVT.

This clonotype was seen ten or more times. V is TRBV25-1 and J is TRBJ1-1, with TRBD1 as a possible D gene (5 bases). Trimming pared 0 bases from V and 4 bases from J, leaving 6 bases between. Germline V gene data show CDR1 as MGHDK and CDR2 as SYGVNS. CDR3 length equals 13 residues. DNA for the CDR3: TGTGCCAGCAGTGAATATCAGGGCACTGAAGCTTTCTTT. Translation: CASSEYQGTEAFF. The whole variable domain, filled in from reference TRBV25-1 and TRBJ1-1, reads EADIYQTPRYLVIGTGKKITLECSQTMGHDKMYWYQQDPGMELHLIHYSYGVNSTEKGDLSSESTVSRIRTEHFPLTLESARPSHTSQYLCASSEYQGTEAFFGQGTRLTVV.

The rearrangement uses TRBV2 and TRBJ1-1, with D hard to call. CDR3 length: 15 amino acids. CDR1 and CDR2 (germline): SNHLY, FYNNEI. Trimming removed 5 bases from V and 1 base from J, with 14 bases in between. The CDR3 coding sequence is TGTGCCAGCAGTATAAGCGGGTTTCAGAACACTGAAGCTTTCTTT. It translates to CASSISGFQNTEAFF.

This clonotype occurred many times. The rearrangement uses TRBV4-2 and TRBJ1-3; 9 nucleotides align to TRBD1. The germline V gene has CDR1 LGHNA and CDR2 YNFKEQ. The V segment lost 3 bases and the J segment 3 bases; nucleotides outside the gene matches: 3. This CDR3 contains 15 residues. CDR3 sequence: CASSQGQGIGNTIYF. The CDR3 bases are TGTGCCAGCAGCCAGGGACAGGGAATTGGAAACACCATATATTTT.

This clonotype has ten or more counts. The chain recombines TRBV7-8 with TRBJ2-7; 9 nucleotides match TRBD2. V shed 3 bases, J shed 6 bases, and the junction held 9 bases outside the gene matches. The CDR3 runs 15 residues. Germline CDR1 SGHVS, CDR2 FQNEAQ. The CDR3 loop reads CASSLGVAGVLEQYF. The CDR3 bases are TGTGCCAGCAGCTTGGGGGTAGCGGGAGTCCTCGAGCAGTACTTC.

This clonotype was detected many times. Sequence at one end of the junction differs from germline and may be a read error. This chain joins TRBV5-1 and TRBJ2-7, with D perhaps matching TRBD1 or TRBD2 (5 bases each). CDR1 and CDR2 (germline): SGHRS, YFSETQ. This CDR3 is 14 amino acids long. In nucleotides, the CDR3 is TGCGCCAGCAGTTTGGGGGAGAGTGGCTACGAGCAGTACTTC. This translates into CASSLGESGYEQYF.

Concerning this clonotype: At one end, the junction sequence differs from germline, possibly due to a read error. The rearrangement links TRBV4-1 to TRBJ2-7; D is unclear. Germline-derived CDR1 and CDR2 are MGHRA and YSYEKL. CDR3 length: 15 residues. The CDR3 protein is CVSSQGNDLIYEQYF. Here the CDR3 DNA reads TGCGTCAGCAGCCAAGGGAATGACCTCATCTACGAGCAGTACTTC.

Comments on this clonotype: Likely a read error: the CDR3 ends without its conserved phenylalanine or tryptophan. The chain joins TRBV10-1 to TRBJ2-5, with TRBD1 identical over 9 bases. Germline trimming cut 0 bases from V and 0 bases from J; bases unmatched to any gene: 2. CDR1 and CDR2 (germline): WNHNN, SYGVQD (reference sequence). The CDR3 extends over 16 amino acids. CDR3 in amino acids: CASSESTGGYQETQYL. CDR3 nucleotide sequence: TGCGCCAGCAGTGAGTCGACAGGGGGATACCAAGAGACCCAGTACCTC.

This chain joins TRBV12-3 or TRBV12-4 and TRBJ1-2, with a weak D call TRBD1 (5 bases). This CDR3 has 13 residues. V lost 5 bases and J 7 bases, leaving 14 bases between the germline ends. CDR3 sequence (DNA): TGTGCCAGCAGTCCCCATAGGGGAAGTGGCTACACCTTC. It encodes CASSPHRGSGYTF.

The sample holds a few counts of this clonotype. V gene TRBV2 combines with J gene TRBJ1-5; 11 bases align to TRBD1. The ends lost 2 bases at V and 3 bases at J; junction bases unmatched: 3. CDR3 size: 16 residues. Germline V gives CDR1 SNHLY, CDR2 FYNNEI. The CDR3 reads CASSESGQGANQPQHF. The CDR3 DNA is TGTGCCAGCAGTGAATCCGGACAGGGGGCCAATCAGCCCCAGCATTTT.

There are many counts of this clonotype. The V gene is TRBV24-1, the J gene TRBJ2-7, with D hard to call. Germline values: CDR1 KGHDR, CDR2 SFDVKD. Between the trimmed V and J ends, which lost 10 bases and 0 bases, there was a span of 12 bases. The CDR3 runs 13 residues. CDR3 protein: CATSRSSSYEQYF. The DNA of the CDR3 is TGTGCCACGTCGCGGTCTAGCTCCTACGAGCAGTACTTC.

This clonotype was detected ten times or more. The CDR3 DNA is TGCAGCGTTGAAGATCAGGGAGAAAAACTGTTTTTT. Amino acids: CSVEDQGEKLFF. The gene calls are TRBV29-1 and TRBJ1-4; D is possibly TRBD1 (5 bases). The CDR3 is 12 residues long. Germline loops: CDR1 SQVTM, CDR2 ANQGSEA. Trimming pared 0 bases from V and 8 bases from J, leaving 7 bases between.

This chain links TRBV15 with TRBJ2-2; 7 nucleotides line up with TRBD2. Germline values: CDR1 LNHNV, CDR2 YYDKDF (reference sequence). CDR3 length: 16 amino acids. The ends lost 6 bases at V and 0 bases at J; junction bases unmatched: 7. CDR3 coding DNA: TGTGCCACCAGGAAAACTAGCGTATCGAACACCGGGGAGCTGTTTTTT. Encoded protein: CATRKTSVSNTGELFF.

This clonotype was recorded a few times. At one end the junction does not follow the germline gene, possibly because of a read error. This sequence joins TRBV7-9 and TRBJ1-1; possibly TRBD1 for D (6 bases). The germline V gene has CDR1 SEHNR and CDR2 FQNEAQ (reference sequence). The CDR3 is made up of 14 amino acids. CDR3: CASSQVIGIGGAFF. In DNA form, the CDR3 reads TGCGCCAGCAGCCAAGTAATTGGGATAGGGGGAGCTTTCTTT. Using reference TRBV7-9 and TRBJ1-1 for the parts outside the CDR3, the full variable domain is DTGVSQNPRHKITKRGQNVTFRCDPISEHNRLYWYRQTLGQGPEFLTYFQNEAQLEKSRLLSDRFSAERPKGSFSTLEIQRTEQGDSAMYLCASSQVIGIGGAFFGQGTRLTVV.

Ten or more counts support this clonotype. V and J are TRBV12-3 or TRBV12-4 and TRBJ1-2; D unresolved. Trimming took 2 bases from V and 8 from J, leaving 12 bases between them. The length of the CDR3 is 13 residues. CDR3 coding DNA: TGTGCCAGCAGTTTATTCCCCAGCGGAGGCTACACCTTC. Amino acid sequence: CASSLFPSGGYTF.

This chain joins TRBV6-5 and TRBJ2-7, with 9 bases lining up with TRBD2. Germline assignment: CDR1 MNHEY and CDR2 SVGAGI. The CDR3 sequence is 16 residues long. V dropped 0 bases and J dropped 5; count of bases not matched to a gene: 8. The CDR3 DNA reads as TGTGCCAGCAGTTACTCGCTCGCGGGAGGGCTCGACGAGCAGTACTTC. Translation gives CASSYSLAGGLDEQYF.

This clonotype was detected only once. The chain links TRBV10-3 to TRBJ1-2, with TRBD1 matching 9 bases. The CDR3 has 17 amino acids. Germline values: CDR1 ENHRY, CDR2 SYGVKD. J lost 8 bases, V lost 10 bases, and 23 bases had no gene match. CDR3 coding DNA: TGTGCCAGCGGTGGCGTCGGGACAGGGTTGATAGGCAAAGGCTACACCTTC. Translated, it gives CASGGVGTGLIGKGYTF.

This clonotype has just a few counts. The chain is built from TRBV29-1 and TRBJ2-5; a weak D match, TRBD2 (6 bases). The germline V gene encodes CDR1 SQVTM and CDR2 ANQGSEA. CDR3 length: 14 residues. Between the trimmed V and J ends, which lost 7 bases and 0 bases, there was a span of 15 bases. This chain's CDR3 is CSARPRDYQETQYF. In DNA form, the CDR3 reads TGCAGCGCCCGACCCAGGGACTACCAAGAGACCCAGTACTTC.

The chain combines TRBV6-1 with TRBJ1-3, with D possibly being TRBD1 (5 bases). Germline V gives CDR1 MNHNS, CDR2 SASEGT. This CDR3 spans 14 amino acids. V was shortened by 10 bases and J by 4 bases, with 17 bases between the two germline ends. The CDR3 reads CATRDSGRGNTIYF. The CDR3 DNA follows: TGTGCCACCAGGGATAGCGGGAGAGGAAACACCATATATTTT.

This clonotype was counted ten times or more. The rearrangement links TRBV2 to TRBJ2-5; D unclear. The CDR3 consists of 15 residues. V gave up 3 bases and J gave up 1 base, with 12 bases separating them. The V gene's germline CDR1 is SNHLY and CDR2 FYNNEI. The CDR3 reads CASSDYSFLQETQYF. As DNA, the CDR3 is TGTGCCAGCAGTGACTACTCTTTTCTCCAAGAGACCCAGTACTTC.

This clonotype was seen at least ten times. CDR3 bases: TGTGCCAGCGGACAAGAAGAGACCCAGTACTTC. Protein: CASGQEETQYF. The rearrangement uses TRBV6-6 and TRBJ2-5; D perhaps matches TRBD1 (5 bases). The germline V gene encodes CDR1 MNHNY and CDR2 SVGAGI (reference sequence). V was cut by 8 bases and J by 3 bases, with 7 bases left in between. There are 11 residues in the CDR3.